This T cell receptor (beta chain) originates from a study of OX40 agonist ivuxolimab in advanced cancers. As for the study in general: Patients were treated with intravenous ivuxolimab, dosed at 0.01 to 10 mg/kg and infused every 2 weeks. It was permissible to have had prior anti-PD-1, anti-PD-L1 or anti-CTLA-4 therapy, and over 35% had some. In three patients, partial responses were observed, one with hepatocellular carcinoma and two with cutaneous melanoma. Patients receiving dose escalation had hepatocellular carcinoma, melanoma, renal cell or head and neck cancer.

The CDR3 covers 14 residues. Trimming removed 6 bases from V and 5 bases from J, with 18 bases in between. Germline V lookup: CDR1 SQVTM, CDR2 ANQGSEA. Profiling relied on immunoSEQ multiplex PCR, and the TCRdb table lists in-frame clones only, not all of them. The sample includes approximately 70,000 clones, 87% of them seen just once. This chain connects TRBV29-1 to TRBJ2-3; the D is unclear. This material consisted of CD4+ or CD8+ T cells sorted from blood, taken in a trial of the OX40 agonist ivuxolimab. The TCR originated in an adult with an advanced solid tumor such as melanoma, head and neck, liver or kidney cancer. The CDR3 DNA reads as TGCAGCGTCGCGCGGTCACTTGGCGAAGATACGCAGTATTTT. Its translation is CSVARSLGEDTQYF.